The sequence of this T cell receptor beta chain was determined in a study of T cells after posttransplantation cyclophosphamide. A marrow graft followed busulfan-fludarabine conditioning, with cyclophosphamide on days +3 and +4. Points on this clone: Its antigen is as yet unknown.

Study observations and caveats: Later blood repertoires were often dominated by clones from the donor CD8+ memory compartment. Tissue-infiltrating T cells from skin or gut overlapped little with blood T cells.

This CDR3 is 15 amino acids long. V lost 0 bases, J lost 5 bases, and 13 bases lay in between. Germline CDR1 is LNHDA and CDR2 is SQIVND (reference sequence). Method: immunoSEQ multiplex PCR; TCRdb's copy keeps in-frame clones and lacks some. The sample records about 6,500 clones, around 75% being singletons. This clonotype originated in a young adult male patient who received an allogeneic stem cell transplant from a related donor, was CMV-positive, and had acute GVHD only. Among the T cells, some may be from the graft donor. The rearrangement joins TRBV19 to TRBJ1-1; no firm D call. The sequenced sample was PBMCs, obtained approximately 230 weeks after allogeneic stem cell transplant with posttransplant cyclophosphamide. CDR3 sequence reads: CASSIDQRSRTEAFF. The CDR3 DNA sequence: TGTGCCAGTAGTATAGATCAGCGGTCGAGGACTGAAGCTTTCTTT. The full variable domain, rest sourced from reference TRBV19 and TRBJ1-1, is DGGITQSPKYLFRKEGQNVTLSCEQNLNHDAMYWYRQDPGQGLRLIYYSQIVNDFQKGDIAEGYSVSREKKESFPLTVTSAQKNPTAFYLCASSIDQRSRTEAFFGQGTRLTVV.